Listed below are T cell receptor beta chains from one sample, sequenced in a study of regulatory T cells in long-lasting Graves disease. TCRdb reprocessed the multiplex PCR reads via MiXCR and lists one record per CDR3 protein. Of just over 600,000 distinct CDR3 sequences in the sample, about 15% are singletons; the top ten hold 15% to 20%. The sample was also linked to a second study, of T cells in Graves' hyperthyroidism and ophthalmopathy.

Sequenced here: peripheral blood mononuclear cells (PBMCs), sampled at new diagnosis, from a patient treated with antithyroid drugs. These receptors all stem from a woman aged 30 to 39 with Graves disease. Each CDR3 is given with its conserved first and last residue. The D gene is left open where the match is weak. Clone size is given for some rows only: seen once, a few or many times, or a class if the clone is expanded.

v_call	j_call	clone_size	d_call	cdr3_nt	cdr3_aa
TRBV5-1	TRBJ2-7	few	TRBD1	TGCGCCAGCAGCTTGGGGGGGACAGGCGATTCCTACGAGCAGTACTTC	CASSLGGTGDSYEQYF
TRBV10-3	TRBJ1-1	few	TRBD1	TGTGCCATCAGTACAACGACAGGGAGGGTCGGTGAAGCTTTCTTT	CAISTTTGRVGEAFF
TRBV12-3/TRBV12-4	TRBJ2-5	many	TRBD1	TGTGCCAGCAGGGCCGGGACAGGGGACCAAGAGACCCAGTACTTC	CASRAGTGDQETQYF
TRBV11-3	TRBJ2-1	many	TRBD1	TGTGCCAGCAGCCCTTCCGGGGACAGCTCCTACAATGAGCAGTTCTTC	CASSPSGDSSYNEQFF
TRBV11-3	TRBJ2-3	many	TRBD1	TGTGCCAGCAGCTCGACAGGGGTGGTCGATACGCAGTATTTT	CASSSTGVVDTQYF
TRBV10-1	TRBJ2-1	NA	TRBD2	TGCGCCAGCAGTTCCGGACTAGCGGGACGAACGGACGTGGATGAGCAGTTCTTC	CASSSGLAGRTDVDEQFF
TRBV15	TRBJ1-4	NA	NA	TGTGCCACCAGCAGGCCCCAGACGACTAATGAAAAACTGTTTTTT	CATSRPQTTNEKLFF
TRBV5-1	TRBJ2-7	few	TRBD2	TGCGCCAGCAGCTTCGGACTAGCGGGCTATCAGAGCTCCTACGAGCAGTACTTC	CASSFGLAGYQSSYEQYF
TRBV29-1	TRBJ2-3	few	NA	TGCAGCGTTGACGCGTCAGATACGCAGTATTTT	CSVDASDTQYF
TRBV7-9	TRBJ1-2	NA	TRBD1	TGTGCCAGCAGCGCCAGACAGGGTGGCTATGGCTACACCTTC	CASSARQGGYGYTF
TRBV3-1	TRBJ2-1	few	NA	TGTGCCAGCAGCCAAGACATAAGGTGGGATGAGCAGTTCTTC	CASSQDIRWDEQFF
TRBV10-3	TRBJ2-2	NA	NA	TGTGCCATCAGTGAGTCGGGGGCAGGGAGGGTAGGTGAGCTGTTTTTT	CAISESGAGRVGELFF
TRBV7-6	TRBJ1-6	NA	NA	TGTGCCAGCAGTACAAGCCCCGCGGCACCCCTCCACTTT	CASSTSPAAPLHF
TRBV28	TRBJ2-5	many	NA	TGTGCCAGCAGTTTATATTGGAGGGATGAAGAGACCCAGTACTTC	CASSLYWRDEETQYF
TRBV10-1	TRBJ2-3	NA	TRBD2	TGCGCCAGCAGGGTAGGGACTAGCGAGTCTACAGATACGCAGTATTTT	CASRVGTSESTDTQYF
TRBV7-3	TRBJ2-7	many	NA	TGTGCCAGCAGCTCAGGACCTGGGTTGGGATACGAGCAGTACTTC	CASSSGPGLGYEQYF
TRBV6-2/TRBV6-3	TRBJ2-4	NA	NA	TGTGCCAGCACCCTGGGGCGGGGGCCCCAAGCCAAAAACATTCAGTACTTC	CASTLGRGPQAKNIQYF
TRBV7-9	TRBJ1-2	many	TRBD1	TGTGCCAGCAGCTCGGGGGACAGAGATAACGATGGCTACACCTTC	CASSSGDRDNDGYTF
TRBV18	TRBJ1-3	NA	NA	TGTGCCAGCTCACCACCGTCGCAGAGAAACTCTGGAAACACCATATATTTT	CASSPPSQRNSGNTIYF
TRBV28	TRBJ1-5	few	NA	TGTGCCAGCAACCGACAATGGGGGCTATATAGCAATCAGCCCCAGCATTTT	CASNRQWGLYSNQPQHF
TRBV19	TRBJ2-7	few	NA	TGTGCCAGTAGTATTACTCATGGACGGGGCGAGCAGTACTTC	CASSITHGRGEQYF
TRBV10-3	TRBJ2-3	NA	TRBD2	TGTGCCATCATGGGGACTAGCGCGAGCACAGATACGCAGTATTTT	CAIMGTSASTDTQYF